The 4 T cell receptor beta chains presented below share a single source sample, sequenced in a study of shared clonotypes between healthy human individuals. The method was immunoSEQ multiplex PCR; TCRdb's version includes in-frame clones alone and lacks a portion of them. The sample has some 1 million clones, around 76% seen once. Sequencing was performed on memory CD4+ T cells sorted from blood. Sample subset: CD45RA-negative fraction. These receptor sequences come from a man aged 18 to 30 in good health.

V and J are TRBV2 and TRBJ2-7; 10 nucleotides match TRBD2. The CDR3 spans 15 residues. The V gene's germline CDR1 is SNHLY and CDR2 FYNNEI. After removal of 3 bases from V and 4 bases from J, the junction contained 6 bases not matched to a gene. In nucleotides, the CDR3 is TGTGCCAGCAGTGACTCTAGCGGGGGCGATTACGAGCAGTACTTC. Protein: CASSDSSGGDYEQYF.

This clone was counted only a few times. The chain employs TRBV15 and TRBJ1-2, with D unclear. CDR1 is LNHNV and CDR2 is YYDKDF in the germline V gene (reference sequence). V lost 0 bases and J lost 8, with 4 bases in between. The CDR3 is 11 residues long. In nucleotides, the CDR3 is TGTGCCACCAGCAGAGATGCGGGCTACACCTTC. As protein: CATSRDAGYTF.

Notes on this clone: Within the sample, other DNA sequences also encode this same CDR3. The chain couples TRBV7-2 to TRBJ2-7; 8 nucleotides align to TRBD2. CDR3 length: 13 residues. Germline V gene sequence: CDR1 SGHTA, CDR2 FQGNSA. V shed 3 bases, J shed 6 bases, and the junction held 4 bases outside the gene matches. CDR3 DNA: TGTGCCAGCAGCTTGGGACTAGGGGGCGAGCAGTACTTC. Translation gives CASSLGLGGEQYF.

The chain carries TRBV5-1 and TRBJ2-1, with 7 bases lining up with TRBD1. The ends lost 7 bases at V and 10 bases at J; junction bases unmatched: 11. The V gene's germline CDR1 is SGHRS and CDR2 YFSETQ. This CDR3 spans 13 amino acids. CDR3 sequence (DNA): TGCGCCAGCGGCAACCGACAGGGCGGGGAGCAGTTCTTC. This translates into CASGNRQGGEQFF.